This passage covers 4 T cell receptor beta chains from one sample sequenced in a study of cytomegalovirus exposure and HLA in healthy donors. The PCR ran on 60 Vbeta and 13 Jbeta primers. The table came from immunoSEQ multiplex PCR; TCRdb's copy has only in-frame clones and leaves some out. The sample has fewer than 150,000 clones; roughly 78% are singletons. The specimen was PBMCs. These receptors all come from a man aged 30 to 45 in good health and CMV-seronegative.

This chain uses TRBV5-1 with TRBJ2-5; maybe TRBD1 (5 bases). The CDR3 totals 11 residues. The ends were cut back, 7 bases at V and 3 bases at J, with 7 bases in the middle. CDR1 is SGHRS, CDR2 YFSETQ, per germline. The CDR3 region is CASAREETQYF. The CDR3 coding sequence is TGCGCCAGCGCCAGGGAAGAGACCCAGTACTTC.

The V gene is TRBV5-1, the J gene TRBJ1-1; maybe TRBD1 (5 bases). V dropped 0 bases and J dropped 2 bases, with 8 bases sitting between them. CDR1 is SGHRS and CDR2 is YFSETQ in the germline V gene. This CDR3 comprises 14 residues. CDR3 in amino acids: CASSLVQANTEAFF. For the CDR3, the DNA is TGCGCCAGCAGCTTGGTACAGGCTAACACTGAAGCTTTCTTT.

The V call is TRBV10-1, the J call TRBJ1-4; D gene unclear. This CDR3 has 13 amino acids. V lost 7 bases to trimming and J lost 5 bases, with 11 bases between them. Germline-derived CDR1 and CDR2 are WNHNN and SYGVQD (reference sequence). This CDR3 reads CASNGGLNEKLFF. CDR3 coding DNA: TGCGCCAGCAATGGAGGGTTAAATGAAAAACTGTTTTTT.

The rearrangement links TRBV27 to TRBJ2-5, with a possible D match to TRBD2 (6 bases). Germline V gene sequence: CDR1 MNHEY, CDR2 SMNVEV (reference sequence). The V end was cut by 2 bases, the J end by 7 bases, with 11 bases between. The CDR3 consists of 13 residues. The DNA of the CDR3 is TGTGCCAGCAGTTTAGGAGGGAGTGGGACCCAGTACTTC. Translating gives CASSLGGSGTQYF.